Included here is one TCR beta chain sequence, with context. This clonotype has just a few counts. Its antigen is still unknown. Base-call qualities are not available, and no considerably larger clone is one nucleotide away. This sample stems from a study of identical twins (dated by TCRdb to about 2016). Background on the whole study: TCR alpha and beta repertoires from monozygotic twins, unrelated adults of various ages and cord blood were deep-sequenced to test whether fetal clonotypes persist. Replicate twin experiments were performed at different times using different library preparation protocols to rule out contamination.

Points the paper makes about the study in general: Zero-insertion analyses could be partly confounded by invariant T cells such as MAIT and iNKT, though diverse VJ usage argued against such confounding for most clonotypes. Compared with coincidental sharing between unrelated individuals, out-of-frame TCR alpha sequences shared between twins had an excess of sequences with low generation probability. Recombination models systematically underestimated out-of-frame TCR alpha sharing in monozygotic twins but agreed with sharing between unrelated individuals. Abundant cord blood beta clonotypes had fewer insertions, young adult naive repertoires showed a similar but weaker trend, and memory repertoires showed no such trend. In beta out-of-frame sequences, excess twin sharing was weaker, because having fewer shared sequences lowered the signal-to-noise ratio. Because the same donors could not be followed over many years, conclusions were based on cross-sectional statistical analysis.

All donors were healthy Caucasians. Three pairs of female monozygotic twins, all aged roughly 18 to 29 years, were included in the twin cohort. RNA for TCR libraries was isolated from peripheral blood mononuclear cells. Libraries were prepared through 5' RACE. Instrument used: Illumina HiSeq 2000. A universal primer binding site was introduced by template switching, and a unique molecular identifier was present in the final cDNA, enabling accurate counting of TCR cDNA molecules. Specific primers in the conserved constant-segment region were used to synthesize first-strand cDNA for the TCR alpha and beta chains. Each cDNA library was double barcoded, with a SMART-Mk sample barcode plus Illumina barcodes, to control for contamination. TruSeq adapter sequences and Illumina sample barcodes were added in two successive PCR steps. The Illumina HiSeq platform was used with custom primers to sequence TCR alpha and beta cDNA libraries. On the authors' methods: MiGEC processed the raw reads to extract unique molecular identifiers, while MiXCR was used to determine the CDR3 positions. Recombination models were inferred per individual with the repgenHMM and IGoR tools using an EM algorithm. The tcR package in R was used for shared clonotype analysis, with sharing normalized by the product of cloneset sizes. To study raw recombination without the effects of thymic and clonal selection, out-of-frame nonproductive sequences were analyzed. TCRdb ran its own pipeline on the public reads, namely fastp trimming at Q25 and MiXCR clone calling, and kept in-frame beta chains. All rows with the same CDR3 protein become a single entry with the most common DNA and genes. TCRdb's processing, not the authors', yielded these V and J calls. This sample has 600,000 to 850,000 distinct CDR3 sequences in its table, and 15% to 20% of those were observed once. Under 15% of the sample is taken by the ten largest.

The germline V gene (reference sequence) gives CDR1 as DFQATT and CDR2 as SNEGSKA. V and J lose 5 bases and 6 bases, and a span of 11 bases separates them. The CDR3 holds 12 amino acids from the cysteine to the phenylalanine. The only DNA kept is the CDR3, 36 bases in frame from the first base. The sample was also reused in another study, on T cells expressing NK-cell markers. As the second study states: Seven or eight donors provided sorted CD3+CD56+NKG2C+, CD3+CD56+NKG2C- and CD3+CD56-NKG2C+ T-cell subsets, whose TCR beta-chain repertoires were profiled. Seven of the eight sequenced donors were HCMV-seropositive and one was HCMV-seronegative. In several experiments an anti-gammadeltaTCR antibody was added to restrict sorting to alphabetaTCR-expressing T cells. In six or seven donors, the dominant CD3+CD56+NKG2C+ clonotypes ranked among the top 10 CD8+ clonotypes, making up roughly 1.0-8% of CD8+ T cells. Those dominant clonotypes were again the most abundant among CD3+CD56-NKG2C+ cells in a few donors, at roughly 28.3-60.1%. Whether the expanded NKG2C-expressing T cell clones were specific for HCMV antigens remained unclear. The eight sequenced donors were randomly selected healthy volunteers, three men and five women. A commercial ELISA kit detecting HCMV-specific IgG in serum was used to determine HCMV serostatus. Bulk peripheral blood T-cell repertoires were additionally sequenced from unsorted PBMC for over 5 donors. MIGEC handled demultiplexing of the reads and grouping by UMI, while MiTCR was used to assemble and quantify clonotypes. To exclude erroneous sequences, only TCR cDNA sequences supported by at least two reads were retained. The tcR package was used for downstream repertoire analysis, with clonotypes matched between fractions based on CDR3 nucleotide sequence plus V segment. Antigen specificity was annotated against VDJdb with VDJmatch, allowing one amino acid substitution in CDR3.

This TCR was recovered from a woman aged 18 to 35 in good health. The sample comprised PBMCs. Rearrangement joined TRBV20-1 to TRBJ2-1; no D segment can be confidently identified. The CDR3 protein sequence reads: CSAGQDPNEQFF. The DNA sequence is as follows: TGCAGTGCTGGTCAAGACCCCAATGAGCAGTTCTTC.